A single sample gave rise to the 15 T cell receptor beta chains below, sequenced in a study of sequential checkpoint blockade in melanoma (dated by TCRdb to between 2018 and 2020). The label giving this sample's treatment or condition can be read as: randomized to nivolumab then ipilimumab (arm A) or the reverse (arm B). The method was the immunoSEQ multiplex PCR assay. The table was pulled from immuneACCESS by TCRdb, which kept in-frame rearrangements only. Such tables lose some clones; where checked, under half of the loss comes from unresolved V genes, and the rest has no known cause. The sample contains 15,000 or so clones, 60% to 80% of them found a single time. The ten largest clones add up to 20% to 25% of the sample. This specimen was CD8+ T cells sorted from blood (inferred from file names), taken from a patient given nivolumab and ipilimumab in sequence. These receptors were obtained from a human donor with melanoma.

The genes are TRBV10-3 and TRBJ1-2; D unclear. V lost 3 bases and J 0 bases, leaving 8 bases between the germline ends. Germline CDR1 ENHRY, CDR2 SYGVKD. The CDR3 extends over 14 amino acids. In DNA, the CDR3 is TGTGCCATCAGTGATTGGGCCTCTAACTATGGCTACACCTTC. Translation: CAISDWASNYGYTF.

Points on this clone: Being one base from a much bigger clone, this may be a read error. The chain is built from TRBV7-3 and TRBJ2-7; a weak D match, TRBD2 (5 bases). V was pared by 4 bases and J by 0 bases, with 13 bases between. Germline V gene data show CDR1 as SGHTA and CDR2 as FQGTGA. The CDR3 has 15 residues. The CDR3 region is CASSSFYGDSYEQYF. The DNA for the CDR3 is TGTGCCAGCAGCTCATTCTACGGGGACTCCTACGAGCAGTACTTC.

This sequence joins TRBV5-4 and TRBJ2-7, with 10 bases matching TRBD1. The CDR3 length is 14 residues. Unmatched junction bases numbered 4, after V lost 4 bases and J lost 3 bases. CDR1 and CDR2 (germline): SGHNT, YYREEE (reference sequence). CDR3 protein: CASSHRDRGYEQYF. Written as DNA, the CDR3 is TGTGCCAGCAGCCATCGGGACAGGGGCTACGAGCAGTACTTC.

This chain connects TRBV6-5 to TRBJ2-1; D not certain. V was clipped by 2 bases and J by 6 bases, with 8 bases between them. The CDR3 is made up of 13 amino acids. From germline, CDR1 is MNHEY and CDR2 SVGAGI. The CDR3 loop reads CASSYAGSNEQFF. As DNA, the CDR3 is TGTGCCAGCAGTTACGCCGGGTCCAATGAGCAGTTCTTC.

The chain is built from TRBV2 and TRBJ2-6; tentatively, D is TRBD1 (6 bases). Germline loops: CDR1 SNHLY, CDR2 FYNNEI. The V and J ends lost 8 bases and 4 bases respectively, with 9 bases between them. This CDR3 has 13 residues. In DNA form, the CDR3 reads TGTGCCAGCGGGGGCTCCGGGGCCAACGTCCTGACTTTC. Translation gives CASGGSGANVLTF.

The CDR3 protein is CASSASSGGAGTQYF. In DNA, the CDR3 is TGTGCCAGCAGTGCCTCTAGCGGGGGGGCGGGGACCCAGTACTTC. The rearrangement links TRBV6-5 to TRBJ2-5, with 12 bases identical to TRBD2. The CDR3 is 15 residues long. V shed 5 bases, J shed 7 bases, and the junction held 8 bases outside the gene matches. Germline V gene lookup returns CDR1 MNHEY and CDR2 SVGAGI.

This chain uses TRBV28 with TRBJ1-2; 9 nucleotides agree with TRBD1. V lost 7 bases to trimming and J lost 8 bases; unmatched junction nucleotides: 8. The CDR3 covers 13 residues. CDR1 and CDR2 from the germline V gene are MDHEN and SYDVKM. The CDR3 DNA sequence: TGTGCCAGCACCGACAACAGGGGGCACGGCTACACCTTC. It yields the protein CASTDNRGHGYTF.

V and J are TRBV15 and TRBJ2-3; D is possibly TRBD2 (6 bases). This CDR3 region has 12 residues. Trimming took 3 bases from V and 10 from J, leaving 11 bases between them. Germline V lookup: CDR1 LNHNV, CDR2 YYDKDF (reference sequence). This chain's CDR3 is CATSSMSGAQYF. The CDR3 DNA reads as TGTGCCACCAGCAGTATGTCGGGGGCGCAGTATTTT.

The rearrangement links TRBV9 to TRBJ1-4, with 7 bases that match TRBD1. V lost 0 bases, J lost 8 bases, and 7 bases stayed unmatched. The CDR3 totals 15 residues. The germline V gene encodes CDR1 SGDLS and CDR2 YYNGEE. In DNA form, the CDR3 reads TGTGCCAGCAGCGTAGGAGGGGGCTGGGGGGAAAAACTGTTTTTT. Translation: CASSVGGGWGEKLFF.

The chain joins TRBV29-1 to TRBJ2-3; perhaps TRBD2 as D (5 bases). The germline V gene encodes CDR1 SQVTM and CDR2 ANQGSEA. With 1 base removed from V and 3 bases from J, the gap between germline ends came to 20 bases. The CDR3 has 17 residues. This CDR3 is CSVEGVARPLITDTQYF. The CDR3, as DNA: TGCAGCGTTGAAGGGGTAGCGCGACCATTAATTACAGATACGCAGTATTTT.

This clone is a singleton in its sample. The rearrangement links TRBV12-5 to TRBJ1-2, with D perhaps matching TRBD1 (5 bases). CDR3 length: 14 residues. Trimming left V 6 bases short and J 4 bases short, with 15 bases between. Germline V gene sequence: CDR1 LGHNT, CDR2 FRNRAP. The CDR3 DNA sequence: TGTGCTAGTGGCGCGGGGGGTCCCCTCTATGGCTACACCTTC. Translation gives CASGAGGPLYGYTF.

The rearrangement links TRBV9 to TRBJ1-1; TRBD1 matches at 10 bases. CDR3 size: 16 residues. Germline-derived CDR1 and CDR2 are SGDLS and YYNGEE. The V segment lost 3 bases and the J segment 1 base; nucleotides outside the gene matches: 6. The CDR3 here is CASSASRDRGNTEAFF. Here the CDR3 DNA reads TGTGCCAGCAGCGCCAGTCGGGACAGGGGGAACACTGAAGCTTTCTTT.

The J gene is TRBJ1-2, the V gene TRBV4-3; D remains ambiguous. Germline V gives CDR1 LGHNA, CDR2 YSLEER. Trimming stripped 4 bases from V and 8 bases from J, with 20 bases between. The CDR3 is made up of 15 amino acids. CDR3 in amino acids: CASSRSGSRLEGYTF. The DNA of the CDR3 is TGCGCCAGCAGCCGGAGCGGCAGCCGCCTCGAGGGCTACACCTTC.

This clone was seen only once. The J gene is TRBJ2-3, the V gene TRBV11-2; 7 nucleotides line up with TRBD1. Unmatched junction bases numbered 12, after V lost 5 bases and J lost 4 bases. Germline V gives CDR1 SGHAT, CDR2 FQNNGV. The CDR3 contains 16 residues. The CDR3 sequence: CASSTHRDSSADTQYF. The CDR3 DNA is TGTGCCAGCAGCACACACCGGGACAGCTCCGCAGATACGCAGTATTTT.

The gene calls are TRBV11-2 and TRBJ1-3, with D possibly being TRBD1 (5 bases). V was clipped by 5 bases and J by 4 bases, with 12 bases between them. Germline-derived CDR1 and CDR2 are SGHAT and FQNNGV. This CDR3 has 14 residues. This CDR3 is CASSPGLGGNTIYF. The CDR3 DNA sequence: TGTGCCAGCAGCCCAGGGTTGGGGGGAAACACCATATATTTT.